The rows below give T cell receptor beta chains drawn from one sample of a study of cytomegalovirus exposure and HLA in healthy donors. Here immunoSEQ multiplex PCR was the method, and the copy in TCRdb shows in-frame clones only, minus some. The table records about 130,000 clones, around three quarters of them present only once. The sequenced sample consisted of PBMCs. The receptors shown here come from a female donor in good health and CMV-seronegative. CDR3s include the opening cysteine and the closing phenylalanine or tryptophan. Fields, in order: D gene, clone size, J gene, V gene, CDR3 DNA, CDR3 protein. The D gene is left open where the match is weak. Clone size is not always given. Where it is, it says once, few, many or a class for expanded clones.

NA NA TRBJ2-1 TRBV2 TGTGCCAGCATCGCTGAACTCGACAATGAGCAGTTCTTC CASIAELDNEQFF
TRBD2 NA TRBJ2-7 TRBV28 TGTGCCAGCAGTAGGACTAGTGTGTGGGAGCAGTACTTC CASSRTSVWEQYF
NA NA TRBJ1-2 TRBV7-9 TGTGCCAGCAGCTTCGCCTTACTTATTTTCGAGAACTATGGCTACACCTTC CASSFALLIFENYGYTF
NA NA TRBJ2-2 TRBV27 TGTGCCAGCACCAGGCGCCCAGGCACCGGGGAGCTGTTTTTT CASTRRPGTGELFF
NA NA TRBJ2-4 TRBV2 TGTGCCAGCAGGGTGGAGAGGAGGAACATTCAGTACTTC CASRVERRNIQYF
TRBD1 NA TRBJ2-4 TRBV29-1 TGCAGCGTTGAAGGGAACAGGGGTGACATTCAGTACTTC CSVEGNRGDIQYF
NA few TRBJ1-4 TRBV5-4 TGTGCCAGCAGCCCGGGGGGCGATGAAAAACTGTTTTTT CASSPGGDEKLFF
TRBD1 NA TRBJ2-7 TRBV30 TGTGCCTGGAGTGGGGGCCAGGGGGTTTTCTACGAGCAGTACTTC CAWSGGQGVFYEQYF
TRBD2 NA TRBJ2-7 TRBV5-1 TGCGCCAGCAGCAAGGGACTAGCGGGAGGTCAAACCTCCTACGAGCAGTACTTC CASSKGLAGGQTSYEQYF
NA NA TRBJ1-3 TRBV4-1 TGCGCCAGCAGCCAATTTCAGACAGATATTGGAAACACCATATATTTT CASSQFQTDIGNTIYF
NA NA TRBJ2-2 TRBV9 TGTGCCAGCAGCGCCACGGGACTCCGCGGATTCACCGGGGAGCTGTTTTTT CASSATGLRGFTGELFF
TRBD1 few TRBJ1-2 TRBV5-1 TGCGCCAGCAGCGGGGGTCCGGGACAGGGCCCCTTTAACTATGGCTACACCTTC CASSGGPGQGPFNYGYTF
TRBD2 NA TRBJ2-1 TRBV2 TGTGCCAGCAGCGCCCGACTAGCGGTCGAGGGCAATGAGCAGTTCTTC CASSARLAVEGNEQFF
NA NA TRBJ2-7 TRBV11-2 TGTGCCAGCAGCACCCTCACGGGCAGGGCCCACGAGCAGTACTTC CASSTLTGRAHEQYF
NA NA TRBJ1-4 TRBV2 TGTGCCAGCACGCGCACCACTAATGAAAAACTGTTTTTT CASTRTTNEKLFF
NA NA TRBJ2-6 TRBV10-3 TGTGCCATCATCGGCGGGACGGCGAGCTCTGGGGCCAACGTCCTGACTTTC CAIIGGTASSGANVLTF
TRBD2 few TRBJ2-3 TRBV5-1 TGCGCCAGCAGCTTGGCAATGACTAGCGGGGGGGCATCGCCAGATACGCAGTATTTT CASSLAMTSGGASPDTQYF
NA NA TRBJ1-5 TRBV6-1 TGTGCCAGCAGTCAAGGAACAGGATATTATAGCAATCAGCCCCAGCATTTT CASSQGTGYYSNQPQHF
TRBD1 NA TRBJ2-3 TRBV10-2 TGCGCCACTAGACAGGGGGCAAAGGATACGCAGTATTTT CATRQGAKDTQYF
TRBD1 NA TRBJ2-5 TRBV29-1 TGCAGCGTTGAAGCCCCGGACAGGGAAGAGACCCAGTACTTC CSVEAPDREETQYF
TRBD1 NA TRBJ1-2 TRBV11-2 TGTGCCAGCAGCCAGGGGGACAGCCTGGGCGGTGGCTACACCTTC CASSQGDSLGGGYTF
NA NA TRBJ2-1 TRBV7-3 TGTGCCAGCAGCTTAGGACAGAATGAGCAGTTCTTC CASSLGQNEQFF
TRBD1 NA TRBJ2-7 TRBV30 TGTGCCTGGAGTGGACAGGGGGCGGGCGAGCAGTACTTC CAWSGQGAGEQYF
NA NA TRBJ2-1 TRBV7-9 TGTGCCAGCAGCTTAGCCGGGACAAATGCCCGGAGGGAGCAGTTCTTC CASSLAGTNARREQFF
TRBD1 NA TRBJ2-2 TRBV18 TGTGCCAGCTCACCAACAGTTGGACAGGGGGCCCTACTCTGGAACACCGGGGAGCTGTTTTTT CASSPTVGQGALLWNTGELFF
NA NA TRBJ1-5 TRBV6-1 TGTGCCAGCAGTGAGACTCCTTATAGCAATCAGCCCCAGCATTTT CASSETPYSNQPQHF
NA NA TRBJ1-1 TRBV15 TGTGCCACCAGCAGAGGGAGGAACACTGAAGCTTTCTTT CATSRGRNTEAFF
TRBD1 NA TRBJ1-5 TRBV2 TGTGCCAGCCGAGGGACAGCGTCTATTCAGCCCCAGCATTTT CASRGTASIQPQHF
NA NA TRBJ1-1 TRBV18 TGTGCCAGCTCACCAGGCATCCAGCCGGCAGGGACTGAAGCTTTCTTT CASSPGIQPAGTEAFF
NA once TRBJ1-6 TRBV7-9 TGTGCCAGCAGCTTATGGGCCTCACCCCTCCACTTT CASSLWASPLHF
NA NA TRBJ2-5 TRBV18 TGTGCCAGCTCCATGGGGCAGTCCGGGACCCAGTACTTC CASSMGQSGTQYF
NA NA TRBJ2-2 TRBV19 TGTGCCAGTAGTATTCGGGGCACCGGGGAGCTGTTTTTT CASSIRGTGELFF
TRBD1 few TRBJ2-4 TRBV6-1 TGTGCCAGCAGTGCCGGGACAGAGATAAACAGTCAGTACTTC CASSAGTEINSQYF
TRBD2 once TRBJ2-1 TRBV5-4 TGTGCCAGCAGCCGACAAGGACTAGCGGGAGGGAGCTCCTACAATGAGCAGTTCTTC CASSRQGLAGGSSYNEQFF
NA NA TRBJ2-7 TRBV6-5 TGTGCCAGCAGCCGGGGCGGGGACTCCCCCTACGAGCAGTACTTC CASSRGGDSPYEQYF
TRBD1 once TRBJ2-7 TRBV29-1 TGCAGCGCCAGGACAGGGACCAACGAGCAGTACTTC CSARTGTNEQYF
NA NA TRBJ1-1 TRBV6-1 TGTGCCAGCAGTGCGACTGGGGGGGGCCCGGGCATGAACACTGAAGCTTTCTTT CASSATGGGPGMNTEAFF
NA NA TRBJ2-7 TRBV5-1 TGCGCCAGCAGCTTGATCAGTCAACCCTCCTACGAGCAGTACTTC CASSLISQPSYEQYF
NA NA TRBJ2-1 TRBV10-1 TGCGCCAGCAGTGATCGAGGTGCTCCACCTCACAATGAGCAGTTCTTC CASSDRGAPPHNEQFF
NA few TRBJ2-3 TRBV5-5 TGTGCCAGCAGCCGGGGACTTAACACAGATACGCAGTATTTT CASSRGLNTDTQYF
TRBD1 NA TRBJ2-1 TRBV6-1 TGTGCCAGCAGCGAAGACAGGGGGCGCGTATATGAGCAGCTCTTC CASSEDRGRVYEQLF
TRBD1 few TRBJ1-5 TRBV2 TGTGCCAGCAGTGAAGTGACAGGGCCCAATCAGCCCCAGCATTTT CASSEVTGPNQPQHF
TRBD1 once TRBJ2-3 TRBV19 TGTGCCAGTAACGACAGGGAAGATACGCAGTATTTT CASNDREDTQYF
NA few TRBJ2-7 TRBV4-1 TGCGCCAGCAGCCAAGGGGACTGGGGATGGAGCACAGACCGGACTATCGGACTCGAGCAGTACTTC CASSQGDWGWSTDRTIGLEQYF
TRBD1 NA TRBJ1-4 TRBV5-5 TGTGCCAGCAGCCCCACCCCTGGACAGGGGGGGAGTAATGAAAAACTGTTTTTT CASSPTPGQGGSNEKLFF
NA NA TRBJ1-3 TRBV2 TGTGCCAGCCGGCAGGGTAACTCTGGAAACACCATATATTTT CASRQGNSGNTIYF
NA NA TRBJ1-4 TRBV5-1 TGCGCCAGCAGCGGCGGGACCCAGGGACGGGAAAAACTGTTTTTT CASSGGTQGREKLFF
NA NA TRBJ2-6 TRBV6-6 TGTGCCAGCAGTTCCGACTCTGGCTCTGGGGCCAACGTCCTGACTTTC CASSSDSGSGANVLTF
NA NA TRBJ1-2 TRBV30 TGTGCCTGGAGCAGGGTTTCCTATGGCTACACCTTC CAWSRVSYGYTF
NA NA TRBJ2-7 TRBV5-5 TGTGCCAGCAGCTTCTTAGGAGTCTCCTACGAGCAGTACTTC CASSFLGVSYEQYF
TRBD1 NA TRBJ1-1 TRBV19 TGTGCCAGTAGTATCAAACAGGGGATACACACTGAAGCTTTCTTT CASSIKQGIHTEAFF
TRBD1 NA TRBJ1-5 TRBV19 TGTGTCAGTAGTATAACAGGGGCAAATAGCAATCAGCCCCAGCATTTT CVSSITGANSNQPQHF
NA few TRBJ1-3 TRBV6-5 TGTGCCAGCAGTGTGCGATCCAACACCATATATTTT CASSVRSNTIYF